Listed below are T cell receptor beta chains from one sample, sequenced in a study of blood T cell repertoires in COVID-19. Assay used: immunoSEQ multiplex PCR; TCRdb lists only in-frame clones, some missing. The table records approximately 490,000 clones, roughly 87% of them present only once. Material: PBMCs or T cells enriched from blood (not recorded which). The receptors come from a woman under 30 who had recovered from COVID-19. Each CDR3 is given with its conserved first and last residue. Fields, in order: V gene, J gene, clone size, D gene, CDR3 protein, CDR3 DNA. D genes are given only for firm matches. Only part of the rows carry a size: once, few, many, or a class if the clone is expanded.

v_gene: TRBV15
j_gene: TRBJ1-4
abundance: -
d_gene: TRBD1
CDR3aa: CATSFRGGIGEKLFF
CDR3nt: TGTGCCACCAGCTTCAGAGGGGGCATTGGTGAAAAACTGTTTTTT

v_gene: TRBV5-1
j_gene: TRBJ2-3
abundance: -
d_gene: -
CDR3aa: CASSSGDTQYF
CDR3nt: TGCGCCAGCAGCTCGGGAGATACGCAGTATTTT

v_gene: TRBV6-4
j_gene: TRBJ1-1
abundance: -
d_gene: TRBD1
CDR3aa: CASRVGDRGLGNTEAFF
CDR3nt: TGTGCCAGCAGAGTTGGGGACAGGGGGCTTGGGAACACTGAAGCTTTCTTT

v_gene: TRBV7-2
j_gene: TRBJ1-1
abundance: -
d_gene: -
CDR3aa: CASSLEQITEAFF
CDR3nt: TGTGCCAGCAGCTTAGAACAGATCACTGAAGCTTTCTTT

v_gene: TRBV7-9
j_gene: TRBJ2-7
abundance: -
d_gene: TRBD1
CDR3aa: CASSPRTGPSYEQYF
CDR3nt: TGTGCCAGCAGCCCGCGGACAGGACCCTCCTACGAGCAGTACTTC

v_gene: TRBV4-1
j_gene: TRBJ2-4
abundance: -
d_gene: -
CDR3aa: CASSHRDNTNIQYF
CDR3nt: TGCGCCAGCAGCCACAGGGATAATACAAACATTCAGTACTTC

v_gene: TRBV24-1
j_gene: TRBJ2-1
abundance: -
d_gene: TRBD2
CDR3aa: CATSDFSGGAHEQFF
CDR3nt: TGTGCCACCAGTGATTTTAGCGGGGGGGCCCATGAGCAGTTCTTC

v_gene: TRBV27
j_gene: TRBJ2-7
abundance: -
d_gene: TRBD2
CDR3aa: CASSFTAGGAWLEQYF
CDR3nt: TGTGCCAGCAGTTTTACGGCGGGGGGCGCCTGGCTCGAGCAGTACTTC

v_gene: TRBV5-1
j_gene: TRBJ2-7
abundance: few
d_gene: -
CDR3aa: CASSLFLRGPATYEQYF
CDR3nt: TGCGCCAGCAGCTTGTTCCTTCGGGGTCCTGCCACCTACGAGCAGTACTTC

v_gene: TRBV19
j_gene: TRBJ2-5
abundance: -
d_gene: -
CDR3aa: CATQGGETQYF
CDR3nt: TGTGCCACCCAAGGAGGGGAGACCCAGTACTTC

v_gene: TRBV2
j_gene: TRBJ1-1
abundance: -
d_gene: -
CDR3aa: CASSYLVLSNTEAFF
CDR3nt: TGTGCCAGCAGCTACTTGGTATTATCGAACACTGAAGCTTTCTTT

v_gene: TRBV28
j_gene: TRBJ2-7
abundance: -
d_gene: TRBD1
CDR3aa: CASSPPLMGAGGIYEQYF
CDR3nt: TGTGCCAGCAGTCCCCCTTTGATGGGGGCAGGGGGAATCTACGAGCAGTACTTC

v_gene: TRBV6-5
j_gene: TRBJ1-6
abundance: -
d_gene: -
CDR3aa: CASIGTQRNSPLHF
CDR3nt: TGTGCCAGCATTGGGACACAGAGGAATTCACCCCTCCACTTT

v_gene: TRBV30
j_gene: TRBJ1-5
abundance: -
d_gene: -
CDR3aa: CAWSGHVNQPQHF
CDR3nt: TGTGCCTGGAGTGGACACGTAAATCAGCCCCAGCATTTT

v_gene: TRBV29-1
j_gene: TRBJ1-2
abundance: -
d_gene: -
CDR3aa: CSVGGQLTGYTF
CDR3nt: TGCAGCGTTGGAGGACAGCTAACCGGCTACACCTTC

v_gene: TRBV5-4
j_gene: TRBJ1-5
abundance: -
d_gene: TRBD1
CDR3aa: CASSLGTGLGQPQHF
CDR3nt: TGTGCCAGCAGCTTGGGGACAGGGTTGGGGCAGCCCCAGCATTTT

v_gene: TRBV28
j_gene: TRBJ1-1
abundance: few
d_gene: TRBD1
CDR3aa: CASSPGGEHTEAFF
CDR3nt: TGTGCCAGCAGTCCAGGGGGCGAGCACACTGAAGCTTTCTTT

v_gene: TRBV13
j_gene: TRBJ2-1
abundance: -
d_gene: -
CDR3aa: CASSLKGELSSYNEQFF
CDR3nt: TGTGCCAGCAGCTTAAAGGGGGAACTAAGCTCCTACAATGAGCAGTTCTTC

v_gene: TRBV5-1
j_gene: TRBJ1-6
abundance: -
d_gene: -
CDR3aa: CASSLNVADPGSPLHF
CDR3nt: TGCGCCAGCAGCTTGAATGTCGCCGACCCAGGTTCACCCCTCCACTTT

v_gene: TRBV28
j_gene: TRBJ1-1
abundance: few
d_gene: -
CDR3aa: CASTWRQDTEAFF
CDR3nt: TGTGCCAGCACGTGGAGACAGGACACTGAAGCTTTCTTT

v_gene: TRBV7-2
j_gene: TRBJ2-3
abundance: -
d_gene: TRBD2
CDR3aa: CASSLRWTSSGTDTQYF
CDR3nt: TGTGCCAGCAGCCTCCGATGGACTAGCTCAGGCACAGATACGCAGTATTTT

v_gene: TRBV4-1
j_gene: TRBJ2-6
abundance: -
d_gene: -
CDR3aa: CASSRIPRDKRTGANVLTF
CDR3nt: TGCGCCAGCAGCCGCATTCCCCGGGACAAACGAACTGGGGCCAACGTCCTGACTTTC

v_gene: TRBV7-9
j_gene: TRBJ1-3
abundance: -
d_gene: -
CDR3aa: CASSLAQGGYGNTIYF
CDR3nt: TGTGCCAGCAGCTTAGCTCAAGGAGGGTATGGAAACACCATATATTTT

v_gene: TRBV10-2
j_gene: TRBJ1-5
abundance: -
d_gene: -
CDR3aa: CASSEWGKQGSNQPQHF
CDR3nt: TGCGCCAGCAGTGAGTGGGGGAAACAGGGTAGCAATCAGCCCCAGCATTTT

v_gene: TRBV7-8
j_gene: TRBJ1-5
abundance: -
d_gene: TRBD1
CDR3aa: CASSSYRGVSNQPQHF
CDR3nt: TGTGCCAGCAGCTCTTACAGGGGCGTTAGCAATCAGCCCCAGCATTTT

v_gene: TRBV6-5
j_gene: TRBJ1-6
abundance: -
d_gene: -
CDR3aa: CASSLLATGDSPLHF
CDR3nt: TGTGCCAGCAGCCTCTTGGCAACGGGAGATTCACCCCTCCACTTT

v_gene: TRBV5-4
j_gene: TRBJ1-4
abundance: -
d_gene: TRBD1
CDR3aa: CASSSPTGTGNEKLFF
CDR3nt: TGTGCCAGCAGCTCCCCAACAGGGACAGGGAATGAAAAACTGTTTTTT

v_gene: TRBV5-6
j_gene: TRBJ1-2
abundance: -
d_gene: -
CDR3aa: CASSLTGIEGGGYTF
CDR3nt: TGTGCCAGCAGCTTGACAGGGATAGAAGGCGGTGGCTACACCTTC

v_gene: TRBV5-5
j_gene: TRBJ2-7
abundance: -
d_gene: TRBD1
CDR3aa: CASSFGQGNYEQYF
CDR3nt: TGTGCCAGCAGCTTCGGACAGGGTAATTACGAGCAGTACTTC

v_gene: TRBV6-4
j_gene: TRBJ2-3
abundance: once
d_gene: -
CDR3aa: CARSGERGHTDTQYF
CDR3nt: TGTGCCAGGTCCGGGGAGCGGGGACACACAGATACGCAGTATTTT

v_gene: TRBV25-1
j_gene: TRBJ1-2
abundance: -
d_gene: TRBD1
CDR3aa: CASSTRGTGVWGYTF
CDR3nt: TGTGCCAGCAGTACCCGGGGGACAGGGGTGTGGGGCTACACCTTC

v_gene: TRBV12-3/TRBV12-4
j_gene: TRBJ1-1
abundance: -
d_gene: TRBD1
CDR3aa: CASRTGQAEKAFF
CDR3nt: TGTGCCAGCAGGACAGGGCAGGCCGAGAAAGCTTTCTTT

v_gene: TRBV7-9
j_gene: TRBJ2-5
abundance: -
d_gene: -
CDR3aa: CASSPPGQGSLGETQYF
CDR3nt: TGTGCCAGCAGCCCTCCGGGCCAGGGGAGTTTGGGAGAGACCCAGTACTTC

v_gene: TRBV11-2
j_gene: TRBJ2-7
abundance: -
d_gene: TRBD2
CDR3aa: CASSASGGPAYEQYF
CDR3nt: TGTGCCAGCAGCGCTAGCGGGGGGCCCGCCTACGAGCAGTACTTC

v_gene: TRBV5-1
j_gene: TRBJ2-7
abundance: few
d_gene: TRBD1
CDR3aa: CASSPQGAREQYF
CDR3nt: TGCGCCAGCAGCCCACAGGGGGCGCGGGAGCAGTACTTC

v_gene: TRBV2
j_gene: TRBJ2-1
abundance: -
d_gene: TRBD2
CDR3aa: CASSPRLAGSVEQFF
CDR3nt: TGTGCCAGCAGCCCAAGACTAGCGGGGTCTGTTGAGCAGTTCTTC

v_gene: TRBV7-9
j_gene: TRBJ1-3
abundance: -
d_gene: -
CDR3aa: CASSFLGQGNTIYF
CDR3nt: TGTGCCAGCAGCTTTTTAGGACAGGGAAACACCATATATTTT

v_gene: TRBV6-6
j_gene: TRBJ2-3
abundance: -
d_gene: TRBD1
CDR3aa: CASTFRQGGTIDTQYF
CDR3nt: TGTGCCAGCACCTTTCGACAGGGGGGAACGATAGATACGCAGTATTTT

v_gene: TRBV30
j_gene: TRBJ1-4
abundance: -
d_gene: TRBD1
CDR3aa: CAWSRVGQARPTNEKLFF
CDR3nt: TGTGCCTGGAGTAGAGTGGGACAGGCTCGACCCACTAATGAAAAACTGTTTTTT

v_gene: TRBV10-3
j_gene: TRBJ2-4
abundance: -
d_gene: -
CDR3aa: CAISSTTENIQYF
CDR3nt: TGTGCCATCAGTTCAACAACAGAAAACATTCAGTACTTC